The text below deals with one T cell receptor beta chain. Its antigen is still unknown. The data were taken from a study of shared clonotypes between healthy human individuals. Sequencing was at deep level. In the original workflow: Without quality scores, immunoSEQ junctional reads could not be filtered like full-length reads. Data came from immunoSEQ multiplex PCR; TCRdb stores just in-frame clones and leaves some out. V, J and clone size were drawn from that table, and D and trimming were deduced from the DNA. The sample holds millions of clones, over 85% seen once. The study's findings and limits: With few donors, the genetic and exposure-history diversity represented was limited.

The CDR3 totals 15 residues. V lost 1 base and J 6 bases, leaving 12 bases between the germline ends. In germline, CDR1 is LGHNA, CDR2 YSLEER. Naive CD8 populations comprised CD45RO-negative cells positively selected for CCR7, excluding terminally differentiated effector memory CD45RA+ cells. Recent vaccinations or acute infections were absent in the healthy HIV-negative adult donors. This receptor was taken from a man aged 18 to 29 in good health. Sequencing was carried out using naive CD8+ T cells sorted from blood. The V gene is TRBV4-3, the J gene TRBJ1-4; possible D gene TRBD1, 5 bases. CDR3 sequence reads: CASSQVWGADEKLFF. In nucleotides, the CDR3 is TGCGCCAGCAGCCAAGTGTGGGGCGCGGATGAAAAACTGTTTTTT.